A single TCR beta chain is shown here with its context. What it binds is not known. This specimen comes from a study of T cell clonotyping in hematopoietic cell transplantation. The germline gives CDR1 LNHDA, CDR2 SQIVND (reference sequence). V shed 4 bases, J shed 7 bases, and the junction held 4 bases outside the gene matches. This CDR3 is built from 14 residues. Sequencing used immunoSEQ multiplex PCR; TCRdb keeps in-frame clones, though not all of them. This table has approximately 14,000 clones, under 90% appearing once. Blood collection times were about day -28 and days 30, 100, 180 posttransplant. General observations from the study: Recipient TCR diversity dropped after transplant; expanded clonotypes rose from day 30 to 180. At the given depth, recipient repertoires were over 95% de novo clonotypes. No sorting was done, leaving CD4 and CD8 contributions mixed.

The clonotype originates from a male patient in his fifties who had an allogeneic stem cell transplant from an unrelated donor, so T cells may come from the graft donor. Some clones in this sample may be carry-over from other donors' samples. The rearrangement joins TRBV19 to TRBJ2-1, with 10 bases that match TRBD2. The input for sequencing was PBMCs, taken 100 days after allogeneic stem cell transplant. CDR3 residues: CASSKSGGVNEQFF. As DNA, the CDR3 is TGTGCCAGTAGTAAGAGCGGGGGGGTTAATGAGCAGTTCTTC. The full variable domain, with the rest looked up from reference TRBV19 and TRBJ2-1, is DGGITQSPKYLFRKEGQNVTLSCEQNLNHDAMYWYRQDPGQGLRLIYYSQIVNDFQKGDIAEGYSVSREKKESFPLTVTSAQKNPTAFYLCASSKSGGVNEQFFGPGTRLTVL.